A single sample is the source of the 21 T cell receptor beta chains below, sequenced in a study of vaccination effects on CD4 cells after COVID-19. Only in-frame clones appear in the TCRdb table, and some are missing; sequencing was by immunoSEQ multiplex PCR. Among approximately 30,000 clones listed, around 80% were seen once. Their antigen targets remain unknown. The ViraFEST assay expanded antigen-specific CD4+ T cells with viral peptide pools before sequencing. Following 10 days of culture, CD4+ T cells were isolated. It was two doses of either the BNT162b2 or mRNA-1273 vaccine that participants received. Sequencing was performed on CD4+ T cells from PBMCs cultured with HCoV-NL63 spike peptides, taken after COVID-19 vaccination. Receptors were obtained from a human donor who received a COVID-19 vaccine. Some clones in this sample may be carry-over from other donors' samples.

This clone was detected a few times. J is TRBJ1-2 and V is TRBV2, with D unclear. Germline V gene sequence: CDR1 SNHLY, CDR2 FYNNEI. Trimming took off 6 bases at V and 1 base at J, with 9 bases between the two ends. The CDR3 consists of 13 residues. CDR3 in amino acids: CASRATNNYGYTF. The CDR3 DNA reads TGTGCCAGCAGGGCGACAAATAACTATGGCTACACCTTC.

This chain links TRBV7-3 with TRBJ2-5; D ambiguous. Germline values: CDR1 SGHTA, CDR2 FQGTGA. The CDR3 runs to 14 residues. V was shortened by 1 base and J by 2 bases, with 8 bases between the two germline ends. The CDR3: CASSLMGAQETQYF. The CDR3 DNA sequence: TGTGCCAGCAGCTTAATGGGCGCTCAAGAGACCCAGTACTTC.

The chain is built from TRBV23-1 and TRBJ2-7; 15 bases fit TRBD2. TRBV23-1 is an ORF, with its function uncertain. V was clipped by 0 bases and J by 2 bases; unmatched bases: 23. This CDR3 has 24 residues. This CDR3 is CASSQSGEKTGRTSGGAGTYEQYV. CDR3 nucleotides: TGCGCCAGCAGTCAATCGGGAGAGAAGACAGGGCGGACTAGCGGGGGGGCCGGTACCTACGAGCAGTACGTC.

This clone appeared a single time. The rearrangement joins TRBV30 to TRBJ2-5; D gene ambiguous. The germline V gene encodes CDR1 GTSNPN and CDR2 SVGIG (reference sequence). This CDR3 region has 11 residues. The V end was cut by 3 bases, the J end by 7 bases, with 9 bases between. As DNA, the CDR3 is TGTGCCTGGAGCGTCTTGGGGACCCAGTACTTC. This encodes CAWSVLGTQYF.

The J gene is TRBJ2-5, the V gene TRBV7-8; D may be TRBD2 (5 bases). The CDR3 runs to 13 residues. The germline CDR1 and CDR2 sequences are SGHVS and FQNEAQ. V was trimmed by 5 bases and J by 2 bases, leaving 9 bases between them. The CDR3: CASSTRLQETQYF. The CDR3 nucleotides are TGTGCCAGCAGCACCCGACTACAAGAGACCCAGTACTTC.

This chain connects TRBV5-1 to TRBJ2-5, with a weak D call TRBD2 (5 bases). This CDR3 comprises 15 residues. Germline loops: CDR1 SGHRS, CDR2 YFSETQ. The V and J ends lost 3 bases and 4 bases respectively, with 16 bases between them. As DNA, the CDR3 is TGCGCCAGCAGCTCCGGGTTCAGAAGCGGAGAGACCCAGTACTTC. Amino acid sequence: CASSSGFRSGETQYF.

In its sample, this clone was seen a few times. This chain joins TRBV15 and TRBJ2-4; 7 bases fit TRBD1. The V gene's germline CDR1 is LNHNV and CDR2 YYDKDF (reference sequence). There are 13 residues in the CDR3. V lost 1 base to trimming and J lost 6 bases; unmatched junction nucleotides: 0. CDR3 amino acids: CATSRGDRNIQYF. The CDR3 nucleotides read TGTGCCACCAGCAGAGGGGACAGAAACATTCAGTACTTC.

The chain recombines TRBV10-3 with TRBJ1-2; D not resolved. In germline, CDR1 is ENHRY, CDR2 SYGVKD. This CDR3 is built from 13 residues. V lost 3 bases and J 3 bases, leaving 8 bases between the germline ends. The CDR3 here is CAISDGVDYGYTF. CDR3 DNA sequence: TGTGCCATCAGTGACGGGGTTGACTATGGCTACACCTTC.

The CDR3 protein is CASSPGGTDTQYF. The CDR3 nucleotides are TGCGCCAGCAGCCCCGGGGGGACAGATACGCAGTATTTT. The chain recombines TRBV5-1 with TRBJ2-3; 7 nucleotides line up with TRBD2. J lost 3 bases, V lost 4 bases, and 2 bases had no gene match. The length of the CDR3 is 13 residues. In germline, CDR1 is SGHRS, CDR2 YFSETQ.

This clone has more than one count but fewer than ten. The rearrangement joins TRBV6-5 to TRBJ1-6, with D maybe TRBD1 (6 bases). The germline gives CDR1 MNHEY, CDR2 SVGAGI. CDR3 length: 14 residues. Between the trimmed V and J ends, which lost 1 base and 10 bases, there was a span of 11 bases. CDR3 in DNA: TGTGCCAGCAGTTACTTTCAGGGGCGATCACCCCTCCACTTT. Amino acid sequence: CASSYFQGRSPLHF.

The chain joins TRBV5-1 to TRBJ2-5; D is unclear. Trimming took off 4 bases at V and 5 bases at J, with 9 bases between the two ends. CDR1 is SGHRS, CDR2 YFSETQ, per germline. This CDR3 comprises 12 residues. CDR3 nucleotides: TGCGCCAGCAGCCCAGACCTGGAGACCCAGTACTTC. The encoded protein is CASSPDLETQYF. The full variable domain, its missing parts supplied by reference TRBV5-1 and TRBJ2-5, is KAGVTQTPRYLIKTRGQQVTLSCSPISGHRSVSWYQQTPGQGLQFLFEYFSETQRNKGNFPGRFSGRQFSNSRSEMNVSTLELGDSALYLCASSPDLETQYFGPGTRLLVL.

The genes are TRBV19 and TRBJ1-5, with 8 nucleotides matching TRBD1. V gave up 4 bases and J gave up 5 bases; unmatched junction bases: 10. CDR1 is LNHDA, CDR2 SQIVND, per germline (reference sequence). The CDR3 is 16 residues long. The CDR3: CASSSPDRAGHQPQHF. CDR3 nucleotides: TGTGCCAGTAGTAGTCCGGACAGGGCTGGCCATCAGCCCCAGCATTTT.

The genes are TRBV14 and TRBJ1-1; D is uncertain. CDR3 length: 15 residues. The ends were cut back, 0 bases at V and 11 bases at J, with 19 bases in the middle. Per the germline V gene, CDR1 is SGHDN and CDR2 is FVKESK. Here the CDR3 reads CASSQDRLRRLDAFF. CDR3 bases: TGTGCCAGCAGCCAAGATCGGCTGAGGAGGCTCGACGCTTTCTTT.

The rearrangement uses TRBV5-4 and TRBJ1-1; unclear D gene. CDR3 length: 11 amino acids. Trimming shortened V by 5 bases and J by 7 bases, and 9 bases separated the two germline ends. Looked up from germline, CDR1 is SGHNT and CDR2 is YYREEE (reference sequence). CDR3 in amino acids: CASRSSSEAFF. CDR3 in DNA: TGTGCCAGCAGAAGTTCGAGTGAAGCTTTCTTT.

V and J are TRBV28 and TRBJ1-5; 7 bases line up with TRBD1. The V gene's germline CDR1 is MDHEN and CDR2 SYDVKM. V trimming: 4 bases; J trimming: 4 bases; junction bases outside the gene matches: 7. This CDR3 is built from 15 residues. The CDR3 nucleotides read TGTGCCAGCAGTTCGACAGGGTCTGCGAATCAGCCCCAGCATTTT. Translated: CASSSTGSANQPQHF.

The chain recombines TRBV11-2 with TRBJ2-7, with 8 bases that match TRBD1. The V and J ends lost 2 bases and 3 bases, in that order; junction bases with no gene match: 6. This CDR3 region has 15 residues. In germline, CDR1 is SGHAT, CDR2 FQNNGV. As DNA, the CDR3 is TGTGCCAGCAGCTTACTCGGACAGGGAATCTACGAGCAGTACGTC. Its translation: CASSLLGQGIYEQYV.

The chain recombines TRBV18 with TRBJ1-3; D not certain. Trimming shortened V by 2 bases and J by 1 base, and 15 bases separated the two germline ends. Germline CDR1 KGHSH, CDR2 LQKENI. The CDR3 extends over 17 amino acids. The CDR3, as DNA: TGTGCCAGCTCACCATCACCGGCGGGGAGTTCTGGAAACACCATATATTTT. It specifies CASSPSPAGSSGNTIYF.

V usage is TRBV6-4 and J usage is TRBJ2-1, with 8 positions matching TRBD2. Germline V gene data show CDR1 as MRHNA and CDR2 as SNTAGT. The junction had 3 bases not matched to a gene; V was cut back by 5 bases and J by 0 bases. This CDR3 region has 15 residues. The DNA for the CDR3 is TGTGCCAGCAGTTCGGGGGGGTCCTCCTACAATGAGCAGTTCTTC. This codes for CASSSGGSSYNEQFF.

This chain connects TRBV29-1 to TRBJ1-6, with 8 bases lining up with TRBD1. J was trimmed by 5 bases and V by 4 bases; bases with no gene match: 4. The CDR3 is made up of 14 amino acids. Germline V gene lookup returns CDR1 SQVTM and CDR2 ANQGSEA. CDR3 nucleotide sequence: TGCAGCGTTGCAATGGGACAGGATAATTCACCCCTCCACTTT. Amino acids: CSVAMGQDNSPLHF. The full variable domain, with the rest looked up from reference TRBV29-1 and TRBJ1-6, is SAVISQKPSRDICQRGTSLTIQCQVDSQVTMMFWYRQQPGQSLTLIATANQGSEATYESGFVIDKFPISRPNLTFSTLTVSNMSPEDSSIYLCSVAMGQDNSPLHFGNGTRLTVT.

DNA of the CDR3: TGTGCCAGCTGGGGGGCAGAGAGCAATCAGCCCCAGCATTTT. It specifies CASWGAESNQPQHF. This chain uses TRBV6-6 with TRBJ1-5; a weak D match, TRBD1 (6 bases). CDR1 MNHNY and CDR2 SVGAGI come from the germline V gene (reference sequence). V lost 8 bases to trimming and J lost 1 base, with 12 bases between them. The length of the CDR3 is 14 residues.

The chain carries TRBV6-6 and TRBJ2-7; 7 bases are a match to TRBD1. The CDR3 runs 13 residues. After removal of 6 bases from V and 6 bases from J, the junction contained 8 bases not matched to a gene. Germline loops: CDR1 MNHNY, CDR2 SVGAGI (reference sequence). DNA for the CDR3: TGTGCCAGCAGAGACAGGGTAGAGAGCGAGCAGTACGTC. Translating it yields CASRDRVESEQYV.